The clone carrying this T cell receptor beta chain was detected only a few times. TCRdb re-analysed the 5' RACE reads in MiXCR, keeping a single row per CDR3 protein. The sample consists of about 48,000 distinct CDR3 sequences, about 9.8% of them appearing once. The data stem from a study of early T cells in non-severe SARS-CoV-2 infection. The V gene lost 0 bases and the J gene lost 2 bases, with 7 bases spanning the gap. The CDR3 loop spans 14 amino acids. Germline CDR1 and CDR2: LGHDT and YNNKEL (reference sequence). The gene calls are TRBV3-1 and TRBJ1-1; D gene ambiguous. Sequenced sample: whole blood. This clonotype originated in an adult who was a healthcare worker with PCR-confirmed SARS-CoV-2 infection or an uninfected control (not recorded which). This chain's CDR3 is CASSQDAGNTEAFF. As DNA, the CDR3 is TGTGCCAGCAGCCAAGATGCGGGTAACACTGAAGCTTTCTTT.